The next 5 T cell receptor beta chains were all read from a single sample in a study of response to subunit inactivated influenza vaccine. TCRdb processed the RT-PCR reads anew with MiXCR; each CDR3 protein has one entry. The table lists fewer than 750,000 distinct CDR3 sequences, approximately 14% of them singletons. This specimen consisted of PBMCs from blood, obtained about 13 days after vaccination. The receptors were sampled from a man in his fifties or sixties who received an inactivated influenza vaccine.

The gene calls are TRBV5-6 and TRBJ2-4, with D uncertain. The CDR3 contains 14 residues. Trimming shortened V by 1 base and J by 5 bases, and 10 bases separated the two germline ends. Germline V gene sequence: CDR1 SGHDT, CDR2 YYEEEE. CDR3 sequence reads: CASSLNQMENIQYF. The CDR3 DNA reads as TGTGCCAGCAGCTTGAACCAGATGGAAAACATTCAGTACTTC. The full variable domain, with the rest looked up from reference TRBV5-6 and TRBJ2-4, is DAGVTQSPTHLIKTRGQQVTLRCSPKSGHDTVSWYQQALGQGPQFIFQYYEEEERQRGNFPDRFSGHQFPNYSSELNVNALLLGDSALYLCASSLNQMENIQYFGAGTRLSVL.

This clonotype occurred many times. The gene calls are TRBV12-3 or TRBV12-4 and TRBJ2-7; D uncertain. The CDR3 is 11 residues long. Trimming took 5 bases from V and 6 from J, leaving 8 bases between them. CDR3 in amino acids: CASSLHSEQYF. The CDR3 coding sequence is TGTGCCAGCAGTCTTCACTCCGAGCAGTACTTC.

The CDR3 DNA reads TGTGCCAGCAGCTCCTCCCCGGGAAGGCCCCAGCATTTT. It specifies CASSSSPGRPQHF. The chain is built from TRBV12-3 or TRBV12-4 and TRBJ1-5; no definite D call. The CDR3 extends over 13 amino acids. Trimming pared 6 bases from V and 9 bases from J, leaving 15 bases between.

This clonotype was observed a handful of times. The V gene is TRBV29-1, the J gene TRBJ2-5; D not certain. Germline V gene lookup returns CDR1 SQVTM and CDR2 ANQGSEA. V dropped 6 bases and J dropped 5 bases, with 16 bases sitting between them. This CDR3 comprises 13 residues. DNA of the CDR3: TGCAGCGTCCTCACCGGCGGTCCGGAGACCCAGTACTTC. It yields the protein CSVLTGGPETQYF.

V usage is TRBV2 and J usage is TRBJ2-3; D perhaps matches TRBD1 (5 bases). Germline lookup yields CDR1 SNHLY and CDR2 FYNNEI. The CDR3 extends over 15 amino acids. Trimming pared 7 bases from V and 1 base from J, leaving 15 bases between. The CDR3 DNA is TGTGCCAGCAAAGGGGCCCCGGCCGGCACAGATACGCAGTATTTT. It is translated as CASKGAPAGTDTQYF.